The present entry profiles one TCR beta chain with its context. Per the authors' pipeline: Reference gene primer amplification in the assay estimated nucleated cell counts. Repertoires were generated with immunoSEQ multiplex PCR, while TCRdb's copy carries only in-frame clones and drops some. That table furnishes V, J and clone size, whereas the DNA furnished D and trimming. The sample contains 200,000 to 250,000 clones, 80% to 85% of which appear only once. The source of the sample is a study of blood T cell repertoires in COVID-19. About the study: Acute and convalescent COVID-19 samples came from the United States, Italy and Spain. T cells, B-cell-depleted T cells, or PBMCs supplied cDNA or gDNA.

The V gene end was trimmed by 5 bases and the J gene end by 1 base; junction bases not matched to a gene: 11. The germline gives CDR1 GTSNPN, CDR2 SVGIG (reference sequence). The CDR3 is 15 amino acids. The origin of this receptor is a woman in her sixties with acute or convalescent COVID-19. Sequenced sample: peripheral blood. This sequence joins TRBV30 and TRBJ2-7; 7 bases line up with TRBD1. The CDR3 region has the DNA TGTGCCTGGGACAGGGACGGGCCTTGGTCCTACGAGCAGTACTTC. The encoded protein is CAWDRDGPWSYEQYF.